These T cell receptor beta chains were read from a single sample in a study of shared clonotypes between healthy human individuals. Assay: immunoSEQ multiplex PCR; the TCRdb copy retains only in-frame clones and omits some. The data show some 2.1 million clones, with approximately 95% seen just once and 0.9% to 1.3% held by the top ten. Sequenced: naive CD8+ T cells sorted from blood. These receptors were taken from a young man in good health. The CDR3 runs from the conserved cysteine through the conserved F or W. D genes are given only for firm matches. The listing skips clone size in some rows; elsewhere it reads once, few, many or a size class.

j_call | d_call | clone_size | cdr3_length | v_call | cdr3_aa | cdr3_nt
TRBJ2-1 | TRBD1 | - | 14 | TRBV7-9 | CASTEGTGNNEQFF | TGTGCCAGCACCGAGGGGACAGGAAACAATGAGCAGTTCTTC
TRBJ1-6 | - | - | 17 | TRBV6-1 | CASSDSDGGFSGSPLHF | TGTGCCAGCAGTGATTCTGATGGGGGGTTTAGTGGATCACCCCTCCACTTT
TRBJ2-1 | TRBD1 | - | 16 | TRBV7-9 | CASSPPGQGNYNEQFF | TGTGCCAGCAGCCCGCCGGGACAGGGGAACTACAATGAGCAGTTCTTC
TRBJ2-7 | TRBD1 | - | 15 | TRBV6-6 | CASSFWGDRGYEQYF | TGTGCCAGCAGTTTCTGGGGGGACAGGGGCTACGAGCAGTACTTC
TRBJ1-2 | - | - | 13 | TRBV28 | CASSFALLDGYTF | TGTGCCAGCAGTTTTGCCCTGCTGGACGGCTACACCTTC
TRBJ2-7 | - | - | 11 | TRBV5-1 | CASSLGGEQYF | TGCGCCAGCAGCTTGGGGGGCGAGCAGTACTTC
TRBJ2-3 | - | - | 13 | TRBV4-1 | CASSHPGADTQYF | TGCGCCAGCAGCCATCCGGGGGCAGATACGCAGTATTTT
TRBJ2-7 | - | - | 13 | TRBV28 | CASSFQGSYEQYF | TGTGCCAGCAGTTTCCAGGGATCCTACGAGCAGTACTTC
TRBJ2-2 | - | - | 15 | TRBV9 | CASSTTRASTGELFF | TGTGCCAGCAGCACAACCAGGGCTTCTACCGGGGAGCTGTTTTTT
TRBJ2-3 | - | - | 14 | TRBV15 | CATSRAGSTDTQYF | TGTGCCACCAGCAGAGCGGGGAGCACAGATACGCAGTATTTT
TRBJ2-1 | - | - | 12 | TRBV10-1 | CASGEAYHEQFF | TGCGCCAGCGGGGAAGCGTACCATGAGCAGTTCTTC
TRBJ2-7 | TRBD2 | - | 14 | TRBV28 | CASSLLAGVGEQYF | TGTGCCAGCAGTTTGTTAGCGGGAGTGGGTGAGCAGTACTTC
TRBJ2-1 | - | - | 12 | TRBV27 | CASSRDYNEQFF | TGTGCCAGCAGTAGGGACTACAATGAGCAGTTCTTC
TRBJ1-1 | TRBD1 | - | 15 | TRBV7-9 | CASSQGQGAITEAFF | TGTGCCAGCAGCCAGGGACAGGGGGCCATCACTGAAGCTTTCTTT
TRBJ2-1 | - | few | 10 | TRBV6-1 | CASSEAEQFF | TGTGCCAGCAGTGAAGCTGAGCAGTTCTTC